This TCR beta chain was recorded in a study of T cells after yellow fever vaccination. TCRdb recomputed calls from the 5' RACE reads with MiXCR, one row per CDR3 protein. The table lists approximately 250,000 distinct CDR3 sequences, roughly 3.5% of them singletons, with under 20% in the top ten. General study results and limits: Detected again after the booster were most primary-vaccination clones, at 96% CD4 and 80% to 90% CD8. Weaker, the secondary response peaked sooner, at day 5 versus 15.

CDR1 is SGHNT, CDR2 YYREEE, per germline (reference sequence). This CDR3 region has 15 residues. With 4 bases clipped from V and 3 bases from J, the junction kept 6 bases outside the gene matches. In this sample, this clonotype turned up many times. Its antigen is not known. This clonotype originated in a man younger than 30 who received the YFV17D yellow fever vaccine. This sample comprised PBMCs, obtained 15 days after the yellow fever booster vaccination. This chain links TRBV5-4 with TRBJ2-1, with 8 bases lining up with TRBD2. The chain's CDR3 is CASSPGGANYNEQFF. The CDR3 DNA reads TGTGCCAGCAGCCCGGGAGGGGCGAACTACAATGAGCAGTTCTTC.